This T cell receptor (beta chain) originates from a study of regulatory T cells in long-lasting Graves disease. Study in general: Over 5 years of antithyroid drugs with positive TSH receptor antibodies was taken to mean persistent Graves' disease.

Time point noted: persistent/refractory GD, antithyroid drugs over 5 years with positive TRAb. The authors made the TCR library using RNA they extracted from PBMCs. Combining iRepertoire HTBI primers with Arm-PCR of CDR3 regions, the authors built TCR beta libraries. Each CDR3 protein gets one entry after TCRdb re-called the multiplex PCR reads with MiXCR. Altogether 600,000 to 850,000 distinct CDR3 sequences are present, 30% being singletons, with the ten largest covering 35% to 55%. The clonotype was recovered from a female donor with Graves disease. The sample was peripheral blood mononuclear cells (PBMCs), taken when the disease was refractory, from a patient treated with antithyroid drugs.

CDR3 sequence (DNA): TGTGCCAGCTCACCACCGGCAGACCTCTACGAGCAGTACTTC. Its protein product is CASSPPADLYEQYF. The chain carries TRBV18 and TRBJ2-7; no clear D gene. Per germline, CDR1 KGHSH and CDR2 LQKENI. The CDR3 has 14 amino acids. The V and J ends lost 0 bases and 3 bases respectively, with 9 bases between them.